A selection of T cell receptor beta chains follows, all from one sample in a study of PD-L1 blockade in urothelial cancer. Libraries were prepared by immunoSEQ multiplex PCR; TCRdb keeps only in-frame clonotypes and omits some of them. The table has around 100,000 clones, 80% to 95% seen once; the top ten hold around 4%. The source was PBMCs, collected around atezolizumab (anti-PD-L1) treatment. These receptors all come from a man between 60 and 75 years old with urothelial cancer. Each CDR3 is given without its conserved first and last residue. Size tells how often a clone was seen (once, few, many) or the class of an expanded clone, and some rows leave it out.

v_gene: TRBV6-5
abundance: .
j_gene: TRBJ2-7
CDR3aa: ASTSGGGKYEQY

v_gene: TRBV7-9
abundance: .
j_gene: TRBJ1-5
CDR3aa: ASSPRSSNQPQH

v_gene: TRBV6-5
abundance: .
j_gene: TRBJ2-6
CDR3aa: ASRTVLSGANVLT

v_gene: TRBV7-3
abundance: .
j_gene: TRBJ2-1
CDR3aa: ASSLLAGGPYNEQF

v_gene: TRBV25-1
abundance: .
j_gene: TRBJ2-1
CDR3aa: ASRVGTASSYNEQF

v_gene: TRBV4-3
abundance: .
j_gene: TRBJ2-1
CDR3aa: ASSQDGRTGEQF

v_gene: TRBV6-6
abundance: .
j_gene: TRBJ2-7
CDR3aa: ASSYTDTSDEQY

v_gene: TRBV6-5
abundance: .
j_gene: TRBJ1-6
CDR3aa: ASSGGTVYNSPLH

v_gene: TRBV4-3
abundance: few
j_gene: TRBJ2-3
CDR3aa: ASSYGGGNTDTQY

v_gene: TRBV10-1
abundance: few
j_gene: TRBJ2-3
CDR3aa: ASSDYTDTQY

v_gene: TRBV19
abundance: .
j_gene: TRBJ2-1
CDR3aa: ASGTGRLKTDNEQF

v_gene: TRBV6-1
abundance: .
j_gene: TRBJ1-2
CDR3aa: ASSRQGYGYT

v_gene: TRBV2
abundance: .
j_gene: TRBJ1-5
CDR3aa: ASSEDRYSNQPQH

v_gene: TRBV28
abundance: .
j_gene: TRBJ2-5
CDR3aa: ASSPQGQETQY

v_gene: TRBV6-6
abundance: .
j_gene: TRBJ2-2
CDR3aa: ASSARLQGAGELF

v_gene: TRBV6-5
abundance: few
j_gene: TRBJ2-2
CDR3aa: ASRRTGDGELF

v_gene: TRBV5-4
abundance: .
j_gene: TRBJ2-1
CDR3aa: ASSLAGGAYNEQF

v_gene: TRBV7-6
abundance: once
j_gene: TRBJ1-1
CDR3aa: ASSPNTGQFSTEAF

v_gene: TRBV18
abundance: .
j_gene: TRBJ2-7
CDR3aa: ASSPGGDREYEQY

v_gene: TRBV9
abundance: medium-sized
j_gene: TRBJ2-1
CDR3aa: ASSVDAGGQRDNEQF

v_gene: TRBV2
abundance: many
j_gene: TRBJ2-2
CDR3aa: ASRRATATTGELF

v_gene: TRBV25-1
abundance: .
j_gene: TRBJ2-7
CDR3aa: ASSVNPGEQY

v_gene: TRBV28
abundance: once
j_gene: TRBJ2-2
CDR3aa: ASSIQQPGELF

v_gene: TRBV27
abundance: .
j_gene: TRBJ1-6
CDR3aa: ASSPLEGVGSPLH

v_gene: TRBV11-1
abundance: .
j_gene: TRBJ2-7
CDR3aa: ASSLRRTGTYEQY

v_gene: TRBV30
abundance: .
j_gene: TRBJ1-1
CDR3aa: AWRLETEMNTEAF

v_gene: TRBV28
abundance: .
j_gene: TRBJ2-2
CDR3aa: ASSPGTGGHTGELF

v_gene: TRBV10-3
abundance: .
j_gene: TRBJ1-3
CDR3aa: AVRTGQSSGNTIY